This TCR beta chain was identified during a study of immune heterogeneity within non-small cell lung tumors. This clonotype appeared once. A read error may explain this, as a much larger clone is one base away. The authors used roughly 650 ng of bulk tumor genomic DNA per sample as template. From each primary tumor, several far-apart biopsies were obtained during surgery. Before undergoing curative surgery, patients had newly diagnosed non-small cell lung cancer that was untreated. In a multiplex PCR, 32 V and 13 J primers amplified TCR beta CDR3. TCRdb called the multiplex PCR reads again in MiXCR, with one record for every CDR3 protein. The sample records over 2,000 distinct CDR3 sequences, 20% to 30% being singletons. The CDR3 has 13 residues. Germline V CDR1 and CDR2: SGHTA, FQGNSA. V was pared by 5 bases and J by 5 bases, with 10 bases between.

The rearrangement joins TRBV7-2 to TRBJ1-5; D is unclear. The sequence was obtained from a man aged 55 to 70 with non-small cell lung cancer. The sample consisted of lung tumor tissue. The DNA for the CDR3 is TGTGCCAGCAGCCTCCCCAGCCATCAGCCCCAGCATTTT. Protein sequence: CASSLPSHQPQHF.